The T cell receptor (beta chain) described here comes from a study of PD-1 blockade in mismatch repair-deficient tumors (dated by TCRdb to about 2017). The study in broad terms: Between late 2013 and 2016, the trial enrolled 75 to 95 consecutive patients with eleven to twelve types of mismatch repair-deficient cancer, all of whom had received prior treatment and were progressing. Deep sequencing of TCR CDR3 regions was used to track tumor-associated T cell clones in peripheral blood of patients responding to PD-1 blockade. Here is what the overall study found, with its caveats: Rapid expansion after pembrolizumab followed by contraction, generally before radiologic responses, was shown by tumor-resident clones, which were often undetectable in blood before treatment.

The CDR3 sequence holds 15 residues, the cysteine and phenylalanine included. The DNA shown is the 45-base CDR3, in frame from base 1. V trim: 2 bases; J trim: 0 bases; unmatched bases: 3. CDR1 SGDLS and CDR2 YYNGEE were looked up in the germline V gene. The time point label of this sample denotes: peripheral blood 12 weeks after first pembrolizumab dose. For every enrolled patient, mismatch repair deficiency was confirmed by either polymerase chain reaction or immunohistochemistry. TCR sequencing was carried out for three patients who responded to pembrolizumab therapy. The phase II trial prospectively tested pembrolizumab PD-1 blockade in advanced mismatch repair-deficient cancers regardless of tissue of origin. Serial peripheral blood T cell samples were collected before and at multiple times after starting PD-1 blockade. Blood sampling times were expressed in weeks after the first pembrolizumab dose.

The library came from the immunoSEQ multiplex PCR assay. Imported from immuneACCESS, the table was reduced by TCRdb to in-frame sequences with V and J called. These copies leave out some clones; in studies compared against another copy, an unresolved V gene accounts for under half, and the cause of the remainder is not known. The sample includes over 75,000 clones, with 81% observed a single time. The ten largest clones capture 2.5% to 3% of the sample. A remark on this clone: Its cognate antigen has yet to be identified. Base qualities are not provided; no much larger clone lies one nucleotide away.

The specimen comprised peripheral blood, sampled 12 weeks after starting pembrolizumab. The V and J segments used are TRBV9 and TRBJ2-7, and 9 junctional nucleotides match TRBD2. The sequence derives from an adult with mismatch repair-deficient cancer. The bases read TGTGCCAGCAGCGTGGGGACTAGCAGCTCCTACGAGCAGTACTTC. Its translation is CASSVGTSSSYEQYF.